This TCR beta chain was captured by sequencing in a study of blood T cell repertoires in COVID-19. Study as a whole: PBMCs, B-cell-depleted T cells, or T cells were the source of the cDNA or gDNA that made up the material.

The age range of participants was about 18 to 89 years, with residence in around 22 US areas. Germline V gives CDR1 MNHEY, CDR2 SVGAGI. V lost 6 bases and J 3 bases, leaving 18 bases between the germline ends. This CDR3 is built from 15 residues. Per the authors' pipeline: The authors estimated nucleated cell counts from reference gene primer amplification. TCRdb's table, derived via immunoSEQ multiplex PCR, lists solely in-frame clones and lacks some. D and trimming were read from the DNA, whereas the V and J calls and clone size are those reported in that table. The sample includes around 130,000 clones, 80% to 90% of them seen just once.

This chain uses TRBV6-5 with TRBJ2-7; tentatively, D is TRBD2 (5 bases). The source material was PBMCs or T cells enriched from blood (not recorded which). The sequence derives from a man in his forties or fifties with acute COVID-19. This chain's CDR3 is CASRPSRGRIYEQYF. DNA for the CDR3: TGTGCCAGCAGACCTAGCCGGGGTAGGATCTACGAGCAGTACTTC.